What follows describes a single TCR beta chain. Original processing methods: It was from reference gene primer amplification that nucleated cell counts were estimated. Sequencing was performed with immunoSEQ multiplex PCR; in TCRdb, only in-frame clones are kept and a portion is missing. D and trimming were read from the DNA, whereas the V and J calls and clone size are those reported in that table. The sample consists of 200,000 to 250,000 clones, more than 85% of them appearing once. The data derive from a study of blood T cell repertoires in COVID-19. Those enrolled in Seattle joined during active infection and were followed longitudinally afterward. Germline assignment: CDR1 WNHNN and CDR2 SYGVQD (reference sequence). After removal of 4 bases from V and 2 bases from J, the junction contained 5 bases not matched to a gene. This CDR3 comprises 15 residues.

The chain couples TRBV10-1 to TRBJ2-7, with 10 bases identical to TRBD1. This clonotype was obtained from a man aged 55 to 70 with COVID-19, enrolled during active disease. Sequenced material: peripheral blood. CDR3: CASSASGTGAYEQYF. In DNA form, the CDR3 reads TGCGCCAGCAGTGCATCCGGGACAGGGGCCTACGAGCAGTACTTC.